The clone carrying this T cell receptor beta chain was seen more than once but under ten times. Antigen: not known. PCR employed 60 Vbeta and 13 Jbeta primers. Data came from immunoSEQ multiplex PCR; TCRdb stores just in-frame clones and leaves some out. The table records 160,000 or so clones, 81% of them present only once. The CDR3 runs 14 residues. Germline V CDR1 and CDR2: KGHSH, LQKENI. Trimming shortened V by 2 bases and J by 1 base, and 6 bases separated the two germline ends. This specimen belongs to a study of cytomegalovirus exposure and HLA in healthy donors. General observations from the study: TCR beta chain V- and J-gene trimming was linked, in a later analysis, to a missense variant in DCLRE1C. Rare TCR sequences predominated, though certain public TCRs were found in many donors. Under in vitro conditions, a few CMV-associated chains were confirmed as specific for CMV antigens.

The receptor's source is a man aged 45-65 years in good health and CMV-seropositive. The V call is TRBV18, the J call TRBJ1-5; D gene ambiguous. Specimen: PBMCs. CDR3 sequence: CASSPAASNQPQHF. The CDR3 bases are TGTGCCAGCTCACCAGCGGCGAGCAATCAGCCCCAGCATTTT.